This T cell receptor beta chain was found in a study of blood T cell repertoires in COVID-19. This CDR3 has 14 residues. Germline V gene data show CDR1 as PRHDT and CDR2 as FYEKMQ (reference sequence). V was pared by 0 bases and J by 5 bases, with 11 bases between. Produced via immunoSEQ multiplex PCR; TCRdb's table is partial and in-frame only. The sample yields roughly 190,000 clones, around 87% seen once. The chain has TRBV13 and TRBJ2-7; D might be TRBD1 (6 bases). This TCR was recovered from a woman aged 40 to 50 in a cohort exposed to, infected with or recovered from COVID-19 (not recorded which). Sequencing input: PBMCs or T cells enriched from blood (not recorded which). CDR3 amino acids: CASSLGYRADEQYF. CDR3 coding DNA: TGTGCCAGCAGCTTAGGTTACAGGGCGGACGAGCAGTACTTC.